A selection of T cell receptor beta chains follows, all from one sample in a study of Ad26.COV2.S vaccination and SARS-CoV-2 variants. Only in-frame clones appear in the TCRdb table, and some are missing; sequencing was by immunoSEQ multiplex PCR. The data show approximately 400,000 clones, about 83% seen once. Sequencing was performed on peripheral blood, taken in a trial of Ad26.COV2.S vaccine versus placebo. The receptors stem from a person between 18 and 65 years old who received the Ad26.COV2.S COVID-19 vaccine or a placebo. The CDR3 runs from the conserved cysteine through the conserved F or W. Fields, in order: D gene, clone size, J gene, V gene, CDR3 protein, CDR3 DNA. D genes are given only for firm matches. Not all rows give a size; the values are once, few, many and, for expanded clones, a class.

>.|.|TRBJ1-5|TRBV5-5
CASSPTWGERPQHF
TGTGCCAGCAGCCCAACCTGGGGTGAGCGTCCCCAGCATTTT
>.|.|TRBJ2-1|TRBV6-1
CASSEAATARRQFF
TGTGCCAGCAGTGAAGCGGCAACAGCAAGGAGGCAGTTCTTC
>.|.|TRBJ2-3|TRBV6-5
CASSWDRRSYTDTQYF
TGTGCCAGCAGTTGGGATAGACGGTCCTACACAGATACGCAGTATTTT
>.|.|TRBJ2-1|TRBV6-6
CASSYLNIVEQFF
TGTGCCAGCAGTTACTTAAATATAGTTGAGCAGTTCTTC
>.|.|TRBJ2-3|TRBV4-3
CASSQDNHETQYF
TGCGCCAGCAGCCAAGATAACCATGAAACGCAGTATTTT
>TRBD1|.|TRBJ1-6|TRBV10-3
CAISEGAGGAGRNSPLHF
TGTGCCATCAGTGAAGGGGCAGGGGGCGCCGGGAGAAATTCACCCCTCCACTTT
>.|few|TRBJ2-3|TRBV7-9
CASRPPFRAQGPDTQYF
TGTGCCAGCAGACCCCCATTCAGGGCACAGGGCCCAGATACGCAGTATTTT
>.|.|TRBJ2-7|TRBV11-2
CASSFVPMEQYF
TGTGCCAGCAGCTTTGTGCCCATGGAGCAGTACTTC
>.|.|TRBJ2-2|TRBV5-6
CASSLRHPNTGELFF
TGTGCCAGCAGCTTGCGGCACCCAAACACCGGGGAGCTGTTTTTT
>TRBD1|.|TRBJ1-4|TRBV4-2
CASSPEGQGASNEKLFF
TGTGCCAGCAGCCCAGAGGGACAGGGGGCCTCTAATGAAAAACTGTTTTTT
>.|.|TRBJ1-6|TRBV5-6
CASSLGVFSYNSPLHF
TGTGCCAGCAGCTTGGGGGTTTTCTCCTATAATTCACCCCTCCACTTT
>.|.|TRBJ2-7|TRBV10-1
CAGERQRSYEQYF
TGCGCCGGGGAGCGACAGAGATCCTACGAGCAGTACTTC
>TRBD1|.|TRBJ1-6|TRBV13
CASSFSGQFNSPLHF
TGTGCCAGCAGCTTTTCGGGACAGTTTAATTCACCCCTCCACTTT
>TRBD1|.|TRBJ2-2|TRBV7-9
CASSQGAGELFF
TGTGCCAGCAGCCAGGGGGCCGGGGAGCTGTTTTTT
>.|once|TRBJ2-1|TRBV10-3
CAISEWSSYNEQFF
TGTGCCATCAGTGAGTGGAGCTCCTACAATGAGCAGTTCTTC
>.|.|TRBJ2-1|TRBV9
CASSIGGTLYEQFF
TGTGCCAGCAGCATCGGGGGAACCCTATATGAGCAGTTCTTC
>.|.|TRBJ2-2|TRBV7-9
CASSLEGQRELFF
TGTGCCAGCAGCCTGGAGGGGCAGCGGGAGCTGTTTTTT
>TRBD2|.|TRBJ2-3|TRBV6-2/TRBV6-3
CASSYPTGTSASTDTQYF
TGTGCCAGCAGTTACCCAACCGGGACTAGCGCCTCCACAGATACGCAGTATTTT
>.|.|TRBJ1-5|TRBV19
CASSPRQVHQPQHF
TGTGCCAGTAGTCCCCGACAGGTGCACCAGCCCCAGCATTTT
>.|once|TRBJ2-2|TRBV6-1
CASSEGWGRPNTGELFF
TGTGCCAGCAGTGAAGGGTGGGGAAGGCCGAACACCGGGGAGCTGTTTTTT
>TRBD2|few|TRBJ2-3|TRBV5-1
CASRVAGTRTDTQYF
TGCGCCAGCAGGGTAGCGGGGACCCGCACAGATACGCAGTATTTT
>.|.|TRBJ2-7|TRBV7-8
CASSAKGVQGSYEQYF
TGTGCCAGCAGCGCGAAAGGAGTCCAGGGGTCCTACGAGCAGTACTTC
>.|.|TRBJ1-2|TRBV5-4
CASRGVGGYTF
TGTGCCAGCAGGGGCGTCGGGGGCTACACCTTC
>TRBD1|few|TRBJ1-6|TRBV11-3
CASSWTGRESPLHF
TGTGCCAGCAGCTGGACAGGGCGGGAATCACCCCTCCACTTT
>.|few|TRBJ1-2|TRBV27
CASSGRGLGYGYTF
TGTGCCAGCAGTGGCAGGGGCCTAGGGTATGGCTACACCTTC
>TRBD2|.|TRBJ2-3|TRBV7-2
CASSSTSGGETDTQYF
TGTGCCAGCAGTTCCACTAGCGGGGGGGAAACAGATACGCAGTATTTT
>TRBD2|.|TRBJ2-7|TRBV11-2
CASSLDSAASGSYEQYF
TGTGCCAGCAGCTTAGATAGTGCGGCTAGCGGTTCCTACGAGCAGTACTTC
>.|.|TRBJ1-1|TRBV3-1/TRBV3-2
CASSQDWQGGTEAFF
TGTGCCAGCAGCCAAGATTGGCAGGGAGGGACTGAAGCTTTCTTT
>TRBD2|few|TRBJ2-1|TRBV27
CASSPLGGTNNEQFF
TGTGCCAGCAGTCCCCTAGGCGGGACTAACAATGAGCAGTTCTTC
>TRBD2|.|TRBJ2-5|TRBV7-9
CASSRNFSGRLETQYF
TGTGCCAGCAGCCGAAATTTTAGCGGGAGGTTAGAGACCCAGTACTTC
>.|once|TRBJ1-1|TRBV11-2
CASSLLRAEAFF
TGTGCCAGCAGCCTATTAAGAGCTGAAGCTTTCTTT
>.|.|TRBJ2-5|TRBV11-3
CASSPPDRPAEETQYF
TGTGCCAGCAGCCCCCCCGACCGTCCAGCGGAAGAGACCCAGTACTTC
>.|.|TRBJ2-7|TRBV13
CASSSRLARYEQYF
TGTGCCAGCAGCTCCCGTCTAGCGCGGTACGAGCAGTACTTC
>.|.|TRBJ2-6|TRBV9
CASSGSLRGADQGANVLTF
TGTGCCAGCAGCGGATCCTTGAGGGGGGCGGATCAAGGGGCCAACGTCCTGACTTTC
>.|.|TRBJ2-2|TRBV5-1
CASSLYRTAFSWELFF
TGCGCCAGCAGCTTATATAGGACAGCGTTTTCGTGGGAGCTGTTTTTT
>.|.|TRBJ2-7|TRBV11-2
CASSLATGVVEQYF
TGTGCCAGCAGCTTAGCAACGGGAGTGGTGGAGCAGTACTTC
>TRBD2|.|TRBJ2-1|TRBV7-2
CASRRPSGGPRNEQFF
TGTGCCAGCAGGCGCCCAAGCGGGGGGCCCCGCAATGAGCAGTTCTTC
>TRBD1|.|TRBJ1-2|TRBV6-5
CASSYGRGLLDGYTF
TGTGCCAGCAGTTACGGCAGGGGGTTATTGGATGGCTACACCTTC
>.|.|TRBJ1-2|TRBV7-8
CASSLGPGGYTF
TGTGCCAGCAGCCTGGGACCTGGAGGCTACACCTTC
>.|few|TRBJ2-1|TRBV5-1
CASSSEGAGYVGEQFF
TGCGCCAGCAGCTCAGAGGGGGCGGGATACGTTGGTGAGCAGTTCTTC
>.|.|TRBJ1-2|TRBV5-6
CASSLGTVSLKYGYTF
TGTGCCAGCAGCTTGGGGACAGTCTCCCTTAAGTATGGCTACACCTTC
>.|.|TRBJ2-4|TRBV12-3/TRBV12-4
CASSSTENIQYF
TGTGCCAGCAGCTCCACGGAAAACATTCAGTACTTC
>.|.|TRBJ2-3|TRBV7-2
CASSTTDTQYF
TGTGCCAGCAGCACCACAGATACGCAGTATTTT
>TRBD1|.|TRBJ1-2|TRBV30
CAWKVQGGGYTF
TGTGCCTGGAAAGTCCAGGGGGGAGGCTACACCTTC
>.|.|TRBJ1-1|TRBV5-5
CASSLGTGGTEAFF
TGTGCCAGCAGCTTGGGGACGGGTGGCACTGAAGCTTTCTTT
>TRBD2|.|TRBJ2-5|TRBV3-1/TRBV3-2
CASSQDPREGTQYF
TGTGCCAGCAGCCAAGACCCCCGGGAGGGGACCCAGTACTTC
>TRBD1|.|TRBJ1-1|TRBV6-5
CAVQRDRGMDTEAFF
TGTGCCGTACAACGAGACAGGGGTATGGACACTGAAGCTTTCTTT
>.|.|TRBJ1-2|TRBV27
CASSLFSGGGYGYTF
TGTGCCAGCAGTTTGTTTAGTGGGGGGGGCTATGGCTACACCTTC
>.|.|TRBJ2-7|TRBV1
CTSSQEIDRGFPEQYF
TGCACCAGCAGCCAAGAGATAGACAGGGGATTCCCCGAGCAGTACTTC
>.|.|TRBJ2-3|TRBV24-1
CAIEGDFTDTQYF
TGTGCCATCGAGGGAGATTTCACAGATACGCAGTATTTT
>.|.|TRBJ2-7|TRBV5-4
CASSLDGPWTYEQYF
TGTGCCAGCAGCTTGGACGGACCATGGACCTACGAGCAGTACTTC
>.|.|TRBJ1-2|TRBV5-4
CASYRTTGINYGYTF
TGTGCCAGCTACCGTACTACAGGGATTAACTATGGCTACACCTTC
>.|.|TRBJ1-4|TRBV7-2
CASSLGPGRNEKLFF
TGTGCCAGCAGCTTAGGGCCAGGACGTAATGAAAAACTGTTTTTT
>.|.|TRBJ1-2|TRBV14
CASSQNRRDGYTF
TGTGCCAGCAGCCAAAACAGGCGGGATGGCTACACCTTC
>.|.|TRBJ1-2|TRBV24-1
CATSDSGSGYGYTF
TGTGCCACCAGTGATTCAGGGAGTGGCTATGGCTACACCTTC
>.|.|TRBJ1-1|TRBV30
CAWSGRLNYNTEAFF
TGTGCCTGGAGTGGACGGTTGAATTATAACACTGAAGCTTTCTTT
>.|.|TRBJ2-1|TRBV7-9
CASSPIRGSSYNEQFF
TGTGCCAGCAGCCCCATTCGGGGGAGCTCCTACAATGAGCAGTTCTTC
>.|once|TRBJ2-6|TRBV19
CASSPTATGANVLTF
TGTGCCAGTAGTCCGACCGCGACTGGGGCCAACGTCCTGACTTTC